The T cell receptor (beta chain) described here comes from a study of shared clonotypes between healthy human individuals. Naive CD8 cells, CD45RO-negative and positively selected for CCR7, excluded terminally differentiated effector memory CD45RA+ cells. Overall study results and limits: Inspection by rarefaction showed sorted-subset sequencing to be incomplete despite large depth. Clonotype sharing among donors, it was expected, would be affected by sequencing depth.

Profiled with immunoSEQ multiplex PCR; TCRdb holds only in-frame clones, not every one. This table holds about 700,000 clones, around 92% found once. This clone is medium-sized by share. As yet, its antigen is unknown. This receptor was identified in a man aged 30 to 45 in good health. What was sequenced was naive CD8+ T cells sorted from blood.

CDR3 region: CASSSFGLDNNEQFF. The CDR3 nucleotides are TGTGCCAGCAGTAGTTTCGGGCTAGACAACAATGAGCAGTTCTTC. The rearrangement links TRBV28 to TRBJ2-1; D is uncertain. Germline V lookup: CDR1 MDHEN, CDR2 SYDVKM. V dropped 5 bases and J dropped 5 bases, with 16 bases sitting between them. This CDR3 region has 15 residues.